The 13 T cell receptor beta chains in this list originate from one sample, sequenced in a study of OX40 agonist ivuxolimab in advanced cancers. Sequenced by immunoSEQ multiplex PCR; TCRdb stores in-frame clones only, minus some. The repertoire holds some 97,000 clones, with around 87% as singletons. This specimen consisted of CD4+ or CD8+ T cells sorted from blood, obtained in a trial of the OX40 agonist ivuxolimab. The receptor set was obtained from an adult with an advanced solid tumor such as melanoma, head and neck, liver or kidney cancer.

This chain links TRBV5-1 with TRBJ2-7, with a weak D call TRBD1 (5 bases). Per germline, CDR1 SGHRS and CDR2 YFSETQ. The CDR3 runs to 12 residues. Trimming removed 5 bases from V and 6 bases from J, with 12 bases in between. The CDR3 loop is CASRDPGFEQYF. The CDR3 coding sequence is TGCGCCAGCAGGGATCCAGGGTTCGAGCAGTACTTC.

V usage is TRBV27 and J usage is TRBJ2-7; either TRBD1 or TRBD2 may fit D (5 bases each). The length of the CDR3 is 16 residues. V lost 4 bases, J lost 5 bases, and 21 bases lay in between. Germline loops: CDR1 MNHEY, CDR2 SMNVEV (reference sequence). The CDR3 nucleotides are TGTGCCAGCAGTTCGCTCTCCGTGGCCGGGACGGACGAGCAGTACTTC. Translation gives CASSSLSVAGTDEQYF.

CDR3 in DNA: TGTGCCAGCAGCTTGACAGGGAACACTGAAGCTTTCTTT. Residues: CASSLTGNTEAFF. V usage is TRBV5-6 and J usage is TRBJ1-1, with a possible D match to TRBD1 (5 bases). Trimming pared 1 base from V and 1 base from J, leaving 5 bases between. The CDR3 is made up of 13 amino acids. Germline loops: CDR1 SGHDT, CDR2 YYEEEE.

This chain joins TRBV6-6 and TRBJ2-6, with no clear D. Trimming pared 8 bases from V and 2 bases from J, leaving 13 bases between. From germline, CDR1 is MNHNY and CDR2 SVGAGI (reference sequence). The CDR3 consists of 15 residues. The CDR3 DNA is TGTGCCAGCGGCCTGAAGTCACCTGGGGCCAACGTCCTGACTTTC. Its protein is CASGLKSPGANVLTF.

The CDR3 nucleotides are TGTGCCAGCAGTCAGACTAGCGGGCCCTACGAGCAGTACTTC. Amino acids: CASSQTSGPYEQYF. The chain couples TRBV6-5 to TRBJ2-7; 10 positions match TRBD2. From germline, CDR1 is MNHEY and CDR2 SVGAGI. This CDR3 has 14 amino acids. V trimming: 5 bases; J trimming: 2 bases; junction bases outside the gene matches: 3.

This clone was detected once. This chain joins TRBV10-1 and TRBJ1-2; TRBD1 might be the D (5 bases). The germline V and J ends were trimmed by 5 bases and 5 bases, with 12 bases remaining between them. This CDR3 has 13 amino acids. The germline V gene has CDR1 WNHNN and CDR2 SYGVQD (reference sequence). The CDR3 DNA follows: TGCGCCAGCAGTCCATCGGGGCGGTATGGCTACACCTTC. Translating it yields CASSPSGRYGYTF.

J is TRBJ2-7 and V is TRBV19; tentatively, D is TRBD1 or TRBD2 (5 bases each). Per the germline V gene, CDR1 is LNHDA and CDR2 is SQIVND (reference sequence). The CDR3 contains 12 residues. V gave up 7 bases and J gave up 3 bases, with 10 bases separating them. CDR3 sequence (DNA): TGTGCCAGTACCGGGGCAGACTACGAGCAGTACTTC. It specifies CASTGADYEQYF.

The chain combines TRBV7-3 with TRBJ2-5; D is uncertain. Trimming removed 1 base at V and 5 bases at J, with 8 bases between. Germline V gene sequence: CDR1 SGHTA, CDR2 FQGTGA. The CDR3 has 13 amino acids. The CDR3 DNA sequence: TGTGCCAGCAGCTTAAGGGGAACGGAGACCCAGTACTTC. Translated: CASSLRGTETQYF.

V and J are TRBV9 and TRBJ2-3, with TRBD2 matching over 11 bases. The CDR3 spans 16 residues. CDR1 is SGDLS, CDR2 YYNGEE, per germline. The V and J ends lost 4 bases and 5 bases, in that order; junction bases with no gene match: 9. CDR3 sequence reads: CASSPLSGRAGDTQYF. The CDR3 DNA follows: TGTGCCAGCAGCCCCCTTAGCGGGAGGGCCGGAGATACGCAGTATTTT.

DNA of the CDR3: TGTGCCTGGAGTGGAATGACTAGCGGGTTTGTCCCCTACGAGCAGTACTTC. Translated: CAWSGMTSGFVPYEQYF. This rearrangement joins TRBV30 to TRBJ2-7; 10 nucleotides line up with TRBD2. Germline V gene data show CDR1 as GTSNPN and CDR2 as SVGIG (reference sequence). V was clipped by 1 base and J by 2 bases; unmatched bases: 11. CDR3 length: 17 amino acids. Based on the CDR3 plus reference TRBV30 and TRBJ2-7, the full variable domain is SQTIHQWPATLVQPVGSPLSLECTVEGTSNPNLYWYRQAAGRGLQLLFYSVGIGQISSEVPQNLSASRPQDRQFILSSKKLLLSDSGFYLCAWSGMTSGFVPYEQYFGPGTRLTVT.

The chain has TRBV19 and TRBJ2-2; TRBD1 matches at 9 bases. The CDR3 is 18 amino acids. Germline V gene lookup returns CDR1 LNHDA and CDR2 SQIVND (reference sequence). V trimming: 7 bases; J trimming: 6 bases; junction bases outside the gene matches: 18. CDR3 coding DNA: TGTGCCAGTACCTCCGACAGGGGGAACGCTGGACGCGCCGGGGAGCTGTTTTTT. Its translation is CASTSDRGNAGRAGELFF.

This chain connects TRBV4-2 to TRBJ2-7; D perhaps matches TRBD1 (5 bases). The V gene's germline CDR1 is LGHNA and CDR2 YNFKEQ. With 1 base removed from V and 6 bases from J, the gap between germline ends came to 16 bases. This CDR3 is 15 amino acids long. The CDR3 spells CASSQVGQGMIEQYF. The CDR3 bases are TGTGCCAGCAGCCAAGTGGGGCAGGGAATGATCGAGCAGTACTTC.

The chain has TRBV5-1 and TRBJ2-5; 13 bases fit TRBD2. V was clipped by 4 bases and J by 5 bases; unmatched bases: 5. CDR3 length: 15 residues. Germline V gene sequence: CDR1 SGHRS, CDR2 YFSETQ. CDR3 nucleotides: TGCGCCAGCAGCCGGACTAGCGGGAGTTTTGAGACCCAGTACTTC. Its translation is CASSRTSGSFETQYF.